This TCR beta chain is from a study of T-cell memory formation after mild COVID-19. Study context: Clusters of TCRs were largely donor specific.

This clonotype was detected only a few times. Trimming stripped 3 bases from V and 0 bases from J, with 9 bases between. Germline CDR1 is SNHLY and CDR2 is FYNNEI. This CDR3 contains 15 residues. TCR alpha and TCR beta cDNA libraries with sample barcodes and UMIs came from 5'RACE using constant-segment primers. Using its own MiXCR run on the 5' RACE reads, TCRdb lists one record per CDR3 protein. The sample includes a few hundred thousand distinct CDR3 sequences, 14% of them seen just once. The clonotype originates from a young man who had mild COVID-19 (a few samples of this study predate the infection). Cell type and time point are not known. Sequencing was performed on PBMCs or a T cell subset sorted from them (not recorded which). The J gene is TRBJ1-3, the V gene TRBV2; unclear D gene. CDR3 protein: CASSETLSSGNTIYF. DNA of the CDR3: TGTGCCAGCAGTGAGACTCTGTCCTCTGGAAACACCATATATTTT.